The present entry profiles one T cell receptor (beta chain) with its context. No cognate antigen has been identified for it. No base quality values were provided; no much bigger clone lies one nucleotide off. The source of the sample is a study of T-cell memory formation after mild COVID-19 (dated by TCRdb to the early 2020s). Regarding the complete study: Most TCR sequence clusters were specific to one of the two donors. Longitudinal TCRalpha and TCRbeta repertoire sequencing tracked T-cell clones expanding and contracting after mild COVID-19 in a couple of donors. The cohort comprised two young, previously healthy adult volunteers, one female and one male. The paper as a whole reports these results and caveats: The detection of some responding clones in pre-infection memory suggests that pre-existing cross-reactive memory T cells joined the SARS-CoV-2 response. The second-wave clones that peaked on day 37 were not confirmed to be SARS-CoV-2 specific. From day 15 to 85, contracting clones showed balanced CD4/CD8 phenotypes, whereas a second wave of clones that expanded from day 15 to 37 leaned towards CD4+. Only two mild cases were covered in the study, and larger cohorts including severe cases with pre-infection samples were considered necessary. Contracting CD4+ clones appeared mostly in the CM and EM memory subsets, whereas CD8+ clones were enriched in EMRA.

The sequencing machine was an Illumina NovaSeq 6000. TCRalpha and TCRbeta cDNA libraries were constructed by 5'RACE with constant-segment primers, with sample barcodes and unique molecular identifiers being introduced. RNA was extracted from every sample with Trizol reagent. The libraries were amplified in two PCR steps, and the second step added a second sample barcode and Illumina TruSeq adapters. Libraries were sequenced on an Illumina NovaSeq with 2 x 150 bp paired-end reads. The original methods were these. The reads were demultiplexed and collapsed into UMI-guided consensus sequences using migec v1.2.7. Using mixcr v2.1.11, the UMI consensuses were aligned to TRA and TRB V and J templates and assembled into clonotypes. A clonotype was counted as expanded or contracted only if both edgeR and NoisET called the change significant, with noise models trained on biological replicates. For edgeR calls, the cutoffs were a false discovery rate-adjusted p below 0.01 and a log2 fold-change threshold of 1. As an exploratory analysis of dynamics, max-normalized trajectories of the 1000 most abundant clonotypes were examined by PCA with hierarchical clustering. The CD4 or CD8 phenotype of responding clones was assigned using the separately sequenced CD4+ and CD8+ repertoires. Through fastp at Q25 and MiXCR, TCRdb rebuilt clones from the public reads, retaining in-frame beta chains. Each record represents a unique CDR3 protein, reported with the most common genes and DNA among its rows. These V and J calls are TCRdb output, not the study's own analysis. This sample comprises about 470,000 distinct CDR3 sequences, roughly 23% of them detected only once. The biggest ten clones account for approximately 12% of the sample.

Ficoll-Paque density gradient centrifugation was used to isolate PBMCs. V is cut back by 1 base and J by 4 bases, with 5 bases in the junction unmatched. The germline V gene yields MGHRA for CDR1 and YSYEKL for CDR2. Taken from cysteine to phenylalanine, the CDR3 has 17 residues. Here the CDR3 DNA is all that survives: 51 bases in frame from base 1. The V gene is TRBV4-1 and the J gene is TRBJ2-1, with 12 bases in between that match TRBD2. The receptor was isolated from an adult woman who had mild COVID-19 (a few samples of this study predate the infection). The sample titles of this study are shuffled in the database, so cell type and time point are left out; the donor was told from shared clones. Sequencing was carried out using PBMCs or a T cell subset sorted from them (not recorded which). The CDR3: CASSQVAGTSGYNEQFF. Here is the DNA: TGCGCCAGCAGCCAAGTAGCCGGGACTAGCGGGTACAATGAGCAGTTCTTC.